The 9 T cell receptor beta chains presented below share a single source sample, sequenced in a study of identical twins. TCRdb called the 5' RACE reads again in MiXCR, with one record for every CDR3 protein. Among approximately 590,000 distinct CDR3 sequences listed, roughly 9.5% were seen once. The sample was also reused in another study, on yellow fever vaccine responses in identical twins.

The sample consisted of PBMCs. These receptor sequences come from a woman aged 18 to 35 in good health.

V usage is TRBV29-1 and J usage is TRBJ2-7; no clear D gene. The CDR3 contains 14 residues. Trimming left V 4 bases short and J 4 bases short, with 17 bases between. CDR1 is SQVTM and CDR2 is ANQGSEA in the germline V gene. CDR3 region: CSVAGGQPEYEQYF. The CDR3 nucleotides are TGCAGCGTTGCGGGTGGGCAGCCAGAATACGAGCAGTACTTC.

This clonotype was seen ten or more times. The chain recombines TRBV29-1 with TRBJ2-4; tentatively, D is TRBD1 (6 bases). CDR1 SQVTM and CDR2 ANQGSEA come from the germline V gene. CDR3 length: 17 residues. Trimming removed 3 bases from V and 0 bases from J, with 18 bases in between. CDR3 sequence (DNA): TGCAGCGTTGACGGGACATCACGAGGACCAGCCAAAAACATTCAGTACTTC. Translation: CSVDGTSRGPAKNIQYF. Complete variable domain (other parts from reference TRBV29-1 and TRBJ2-4): SAVISQKPSRDICQRGTSLTIQCQVDSQVTMMFWYRQQPGQSLTLIATANQGSEATYESGFVIDKFPISRPNLTFSTLTVSNMSPEDSSIYLCSVDGTSRGPAKNIQYFGAGTRLSVL.

The J gene is TRBJ2-3, the V gene TRBV7-2; 10 bases align to TRBD2. The V gene's germline CDR1 is SGHTA and CDR2 FQGNSA. The CDR3 is 16 residues long. Losses at the gene ends were 2 bases for V and 5 bases for J; bases not matched to a gene: 7. The CDR3 sequence: CASSLRAGGQVDTQYF. The CDR3 coding sequence is TGTGCCAGCAGCTTAAGAGCGGGGGGGCAGGTAGATACGCAGTATTTT.

The chain recombines TRBV7-9 with TRBJ2-1, with 8 bases matching TRBD1. CDR3 length: 14 amino acids. J was trimmed by 6 bases and V by 2 bases; bases with no gene match: 3. The germline CDR1 and CDR2 sequences are SEHNR and FQNEAQ (reference sequence). The CDR3 here is CASSLTGGSNEQFF. The CDR3 coding sequence is TGTGCCAGCAGCTTAACAGGGGGATCCAATGAGCAGTTCTTC.

This clonotype came up many times. The chain combines TRBV20-1 with TRBJ2-3; TRBD1 is a possible D gene (6 bases). Between the trimmed V and J ends, which lost 6 bases and 2 bases, there was a span of 18 bases. Germline CDR1 is DFQATT and CDR2 is SNEGSKA (reference sequence). The CDR3 length is 15 residues. CDR3 bases: TGCAGTGCCACCACCGGGACATGGATCACAGATACGCAGTATTTT. Encoded protein: CSATTGTWITDTQYF.

The V gene is TRBV7-9, the J gene TRBJ1-1, with unresolved D. The CDR3 length is 14 residues. CDR1 is SEHNR, CDR2 FQNEAQ, per germline (reference sequence). V was shortened by 8 bases and J by 0 bases, with 13 bases between the two germline ends. The CDR3 DNA sequence: TGTGCCAGCGGGCCAGGTACCGTGAACACTGAAGCTTTCTTT. Its translation is CASGPGTVNTEAFF.

V is TRBV7-9 and J is TRBJ2-5; 8 nucleotides align to TRBD1. This CDR3 region has 14 residues. The germline V gene has CDR1 SEHNR and CDR2 FQNEAQ (reference sequence). Trimming cost V 5 bases and J 4 bases; bases outside gene matches: 6. The CDR3 DNA is TGTGCCAGCAGCCCCTGGACAGGGACAGAGACCCAGTACTTC. Translated: CASSPWTGTETQYF.

V usage is TRBV11-3 and J usage is TRBJ2-7; D is unclear. CDR1 and CDR2 from the germline V gene are SGHNT and YENEEA. The V gene lost 1 base and the J gene lost 3 bases, with 10 bases spanning the gap. This CDR3 has 14 residues. The DNA for the CDR3 is TGTGCCAGCAGCTTAGGACGGGCGAACTACGAGCAGTACTTC. As protein: CASSLGRANYEQYF.

The rearrangement joins TRBV5-1 to TRBJ2-1, with TRBD1 as a possible D gene (6 bases). Trimming took 3 bases from V and 1 from J, leaving 14 bases between them. The CDR3 sequence is 16 residues long. Germline V gene data show CDR1 as SGHRS and CDR2 as YFSETQ. The CDR3 sequence is CASSWDTLRSYNEQFF. The CDR3 DNA reads as TGCGCCAGCAGCTGGGACACCCTCAGGTCCTACAATGAGCAGTTCTTC.